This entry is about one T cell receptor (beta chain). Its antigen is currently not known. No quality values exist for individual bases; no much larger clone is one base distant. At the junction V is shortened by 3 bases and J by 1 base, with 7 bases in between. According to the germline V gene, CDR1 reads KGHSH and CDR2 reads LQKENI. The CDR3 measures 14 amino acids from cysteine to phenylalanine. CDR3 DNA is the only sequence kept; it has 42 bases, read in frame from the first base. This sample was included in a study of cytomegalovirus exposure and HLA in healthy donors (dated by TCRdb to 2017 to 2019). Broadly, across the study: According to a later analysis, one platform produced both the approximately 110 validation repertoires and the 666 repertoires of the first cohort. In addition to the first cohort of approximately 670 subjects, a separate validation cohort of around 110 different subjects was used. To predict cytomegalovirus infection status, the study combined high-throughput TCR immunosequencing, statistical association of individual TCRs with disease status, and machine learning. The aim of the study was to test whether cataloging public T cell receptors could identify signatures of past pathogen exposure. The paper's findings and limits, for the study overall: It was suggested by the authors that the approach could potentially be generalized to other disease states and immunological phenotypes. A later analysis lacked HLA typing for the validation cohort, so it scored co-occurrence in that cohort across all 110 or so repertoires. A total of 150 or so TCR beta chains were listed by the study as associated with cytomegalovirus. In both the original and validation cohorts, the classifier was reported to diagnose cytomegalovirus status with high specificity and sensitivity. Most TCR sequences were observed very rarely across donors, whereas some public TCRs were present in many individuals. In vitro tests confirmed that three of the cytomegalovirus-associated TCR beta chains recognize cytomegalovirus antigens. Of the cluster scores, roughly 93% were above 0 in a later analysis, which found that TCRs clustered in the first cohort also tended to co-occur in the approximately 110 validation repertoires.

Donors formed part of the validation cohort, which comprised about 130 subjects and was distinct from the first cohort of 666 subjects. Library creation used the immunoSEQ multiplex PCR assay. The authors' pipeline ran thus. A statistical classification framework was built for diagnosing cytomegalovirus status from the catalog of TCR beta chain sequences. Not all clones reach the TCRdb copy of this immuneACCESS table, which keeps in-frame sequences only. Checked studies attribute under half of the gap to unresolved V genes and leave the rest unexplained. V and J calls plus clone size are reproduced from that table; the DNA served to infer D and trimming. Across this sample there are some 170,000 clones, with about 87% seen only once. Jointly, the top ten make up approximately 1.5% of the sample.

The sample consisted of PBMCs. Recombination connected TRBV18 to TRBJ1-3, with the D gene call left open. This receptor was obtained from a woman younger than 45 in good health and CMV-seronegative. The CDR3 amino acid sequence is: CASSPNLSGNTIYF. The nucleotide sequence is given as TGTGCCAGCTCACCGAACTTGTCTGGAAACACCATATATTTT.